These 25 T cell receptor beta chains were sequenced from one sample in a study of cytomegalovirus exposure and HLA in healthy donors. Vbeta (60) and Jbeta (13) primers were used in the PCR. Clones were sequenced by immunoSEQ multiplex PCR, and TCRdb holds only the in-frame ones, with some missing. The sample yields some 200,000 clones, about 70% seen once. The material sequenced was PBMCs. The receptors were gathered from a woman aged 25-40 years in good health and CMV-seronegative.

The chain couples TRBV15 to TRBJ2-7, with TRBD1 matching over 10 bases. The V gene's germline CDR1 is LNHNV and CDR2 YYDKDF (reference sequence). The CDR3 totals 14 residues. V was clipped by 5 bases and J by 6 bases; unmatched bases: 7. CDR3 region: CATSGRDRGLEQYF. As DNA, the CDR3 is TGTGCCACCAGCGGAAGGGACAGGGGCCTCGAGCAGTACTTC.

This clone was recorded a few times. The rearrangement joins TRBV5-1 to TRBJ2-3; a possible D gene is TRBD2 (5 bases). V was cut by 1 base and J by 0 bases, with 9 bases left in between. Per germline, CDR1 SGHRS and CDR2 YFSETQ. The CDR3 loop spans 15 amino acids. DNA of the CDR3: TGCGCCAGCAGCTTGTCGCGGGCCAGCACAGATACGCAGTATTTT. Its translation is CASSLSRASTDTQYF. Looking up the rest from reference TRBV5-1 and TRBJ2-3 gives the full variable domain: KAGVTQTPRYLIKTRGQQVTLSCSPISGHRSVSWYQQTPGQGLQFLFEYFSETQRNKGNFPGRFSGRQFSNSRSEMNVSTLELGDSALYLCASSLSRASTDTQYFGPGTRLTVL.

The V and J genes are TRBV7-2 and TRBJ1-5; possibly TRBD1 for D (5 bases). The V gene's germline CDR1 is SGHTA and CDR2 FQGNSA. Deletions cut 2 bases from V and 3 bases from J, with 14 bases between. The CDR3 extends over 16 amino acids. Here the CDR3 reads CASSLRSQGFNQPQHF. The CDR3, as DNA: TGTGCCAGCAGCTTAAGGTCCCAGGGCTTCAATCAGCCCCAGCATTTT.

This chain links TRBV15 with TRBJ2-7; no definite D call. The CDR3 contains 14 residues. The V end was cut by 0 bases, the J end by 3 bases, with 9 bases between. CDR1 and CDR2 (germline): LNHNV, YYDKDF (reference sequence). The CDR3 DNA is TGTGCCACCAGCAGAGACAGGAAAATCTACGAGCAGTACTTC. This codes for CATSRDRKIYEQYF. Complete variable domain (other parts from reference TRBV15 and TRBJ2-7): DAMVIQNPRYQVTQFGKPVTLSCSQTLNHNVMYWYQQKSSQAPKLLFHYYDKDFNNEADTPDNFQSRRPNTSFCFLDIRSPGLGDTAMYLCATSRDRKIYEQYFGPGTRLTVT.

J is TRBJ1-4 and V is TRBV27; D is perhaps TRBD1 (6 bases). The V and J ends lost 4 bases and 0 bases respectively, with 12 bases between them. Germline values: CDR1 MNHEY, CDR2 SMNVEV (reference sequence). This CDR3 is built from 16 residues. The CDR3 DNA follows: TGTGCCAGCAGTTCCCGGACAGCCTCAACTAATGAAAAACTGTTTTTT. Protein product: CASSSRTASTNEKLFF.

This chain links TRBV5-1 with TRBJ2-7; 7 bases line up with TRBD1. The V and J ends lost 0 bases and 1 base, in that order; junction bases with no gene match: 7. CDR3 length: 16 residues. Germline V gene lookup returns CDR1 SGHRS and CDR2 YFSETQ. This CDR3 is CASSLAPGTVSYEQYF. The CDR3 DNA reads as TGCGCCAGCAGCTTGGCCCCAGGGACAGTTTCCTACGAGCAGTACTTC.

This chain uses TRBV18 with TRBJ2-1, with TRBD2 matching 13 bases. The CDR3 sequence is 16 residues long. The germline gives CDR1 KGHSH, CDR2 LQKENI. V was pared by 4 bases and J by 7 bases, with 7 bases of the junction left unmatched. The CDR3 sequence: CASSQLLAGGRNEQFF. CDR3 bases: TGTGCCAGCTCACAATTACTAGCGGGAGGGCGGAATGAGCAGTTCTTC.

The chain joins TRBV11-1 to TRBJ2-3; perhaps TRBD2 as D (7 bases). This CDR3 has 14 residues. Germline CDR1 SGHAT, CDR2 FQDESV (reference sequence). V gave up 5 bases and J gave up 9 bases, with 18 bases separating them. CDR3 DNA: TGTGCCAGCAGCGAACCTCGGGGGGCAAGGACGCAGTATTTT. It encodes CASSEPRGARTQYF.

In its sample, this clone was seen a few times. At one end the junction does not follow the germline gene, possibly because of a read error. The chain is built from TRBV7-2 and TRBJ2-2, with 8 bases identical to TRBD2. The CDR3 loop spans 15 amino acids. Germline V gene sequence: CDR1 SGHTA, CDR2 FQGNSA. Here the CDR3 reads CASSIGLADTGELFF. The CDR3 DNA follows: TGTGCCAGCAGCATAGGACTAGCCGACACTGGGGAGCTGTTTTTT.

With regard to this clone: A read error may produce the germline difference seen at one junction end. The chain recombines TRBV18 with TRBJ1-2, with TRBD1 matching over 10 bases. Germline CDR1 KGHSH, CDR2 LQKENI. The CDR3 totals 13 residues. Here the CDR3 reads CASSPPNERQGAF. The DNA for the CDR3 is TGTGCCAGCTCACCACCCAACGAAAGACAGGGGGCGTTC.

This sequence joins TRBV19 and TRBJ1-6; D remains unclear. The V and J ends lost 7 bases and 3 bases respectively, with 10 bases between them. Germline CDR1 reads LNHDA; CDR2 reads SQIVND (reference sequence). The CDR3 runs to 14 residues. The CDR3 reads CASIYRVYNSPLHF. The CDR3 DNA reads TGTGCCAGTATTTACAGAGTCTATAATTCACCCCTCCACTTT.

The sample holds many counts of this clone. V is TRBV7-3 and J is TRBJ1-1, with D possibly being TRBD1 (5 bases). The germline V gene has CDR1 SGHTA and CDR2 FQGTGA. This CDR3 contains 13 residues. Trimming removed 5 bases at V and 1 base at J, with 8 bases between. DNA of the CDR3: TGTGCCAGCAGCCAAACAGGGAACACTGAAGCTTTCTTT. Amino acid sequence: CASSQTGNTEAFF. Full variable domain (missing parts from reference TRBV7-3 and TRBJ1-1): GAGVSQTPSNKVTEKGKYVELRCDPISGHTALYWYRQSLGQGPEFLIYFQGTGAADDSGLPNDRFFAVRPEGSVSTLKIQRTERGDSAVYLCASSQTGNTEAFFGQGTRLTVV.

The chain combines TRBV6-5 with TRBJ1-5; D gene uncertain. CDR3 length: 13 amino acids. Germline CDR1 MNHEY, CDR2 SVGAGI. Trimming took off 6 bases at V and 2 bases at J, with 8 bases between the two ends. This CDR3 reads CASRAAGNQPQHF. DNA for the CDR3: TGTGCCAGCAGGGCCGCCGGCAATCAGCCCCAGCATTTT.

The chain couples TRBV7-3 to TRBJ2-1, with a tentative D call TRBD1 (5 bases). V lost 5 bases and J 4 bases, leaving 18 bases between the germline ends. The CDR3 runs 16 residues. Germline V gene data show CDR1 as SGHTA and CDR2 as FQGTGA. The CDR3, as DNA: TGTGCCAGCAGCCGCGAGTCCAGGGTCGGTTACAATGAGCAGTTCTTC. Translated, it gives CASSRESRVGYNEQFF.

The chain has TRBV9 and TRBJ1-1; D may be TRBD1 (6 bases). Germline values: CDR1 SGDLS, CDR2 YYNGEE. CDR3 length: 16 residues. Trimming stripped 4 bases from V and 1 base from J, with 17 bases between. CDR3 sequence: CASSTHQGTGNTEAFF. The CDR3 coding sequence is TGTGCCAGCAGCACCCATCAGGGGACGGGGAACACTGAAGCTTTCTTT.

The chain is built from TRBV7-3 and TRBJ1-1; tentatively, D is TRBD1 (5 bases). This CDR3 is built from 15 residues. Germline lookup yields CDR1 SGHTA and CDR2 FQGTGA. V was pared by 0 bases and J by 4 bases, with 12 bases between. CDR3 bases: TGTGCCAGCAGCTTAACGGGTCAGGGTTCCACTGAAGCTTTCTTT. Translation gives CASSLTGQGSTEAFF.

The chain uses TRBV7-2 and TRBJ2-1; no clear D. V was shortened by 4 bases and J by 8 bases, with 18 bases between the two germline ends. CDR3 length: 15 residues. The germline gives CDR1 SGHTA, CDR2 FQGNSA. The CDR3 reads CASSSLGAAVDEQFF. The CDR3 DNA is TGTGCCAGCAGCTCCCTGGGCGCTGCAGTGGATGAGCAGTTCTTC.

The genes are TRBV10-1 and TRBJ2-7; D might be TRBD1 (6 bases). In germline, CDR1 is WNHNN, CDR2 SYGVQD (reference sequence). The V end lost 9 bases, the J end lost 5 bases, and 11 bases lay between the germline ends. CDR3 size: 11 residues. The DNA of the CDR3 is TGCGCCAGGCTACAGGGAGACGAGCAGTACTTC. Encoded protein: CARLQGDEQYF.

This clone came up a few times. This chain links TRBV7-9 with TRBJ1-1; 10 bases agree with TRBD1. Trimming at V came to 5 bases and at J to 4 bases, leaving 7 bases not matched to a gene. This CDR3 is 15 amino acids long. Per germline, CDR1 SEHNR and CDR2 FQNEAQ (reference sequence). In DNA form, the CDR3 reads TGTGCCAGCAGCGCCGGGACAGGGGTTGCCACTGAAGCTTTCTTT. It specifies CASSAGTGVATEAFF.

V gene TRBV2 combines with J gene TRBJ2-5; 13 bases are a match to TRBD2. Losses at the gene ends were 6 bases for V and 5 bases for J; bases not matched to a gene: 6. In germline, CDR1 is SNHLY, CDR2 FYNNEI. CDR3 length: 15 residues. The CDR3 region has the DNA TGTGCCAGCAGAGGACTAGCGGGAGTTTGGGAGACCCAGTACTTC. It translates to CASRGLAGVWETQYF. The complete variable domain, with remaining parts taken from reference TRBV2 and TRBJ2-5, reads EPEVTQTPSHQVTQMGQEVILRCVPISNHLYFYWYRQILGQKVEFLVSFYNNEISEKSEIFDDQFSVERPDGSNFTLKIRSTKLEDSAMYFCASRGLAGVWETQYFGPGTRLLVL.

This chain joins TRBV2 and TRBJ2-3; D is uncertain. The CDR3 contains 14 residues. The germline gives CDR1 SNHLY, CDR2 FYNNEI. Between the trimmed V and J ends, which lost 4 bases and 4 bases, there was a span of 12 bases. CDR3 amino acids: CASSAVLPPDTQYF. The DNA of the CDR3 is TGTGCCAGCAGTGCGGTTCTACCCCCAGATACGCAGTATTTT.

A few counts support this clone. This chain uses TRBV5-4 with TRBJ1-2, with D tentatively TRBD1 (5 bases). The CDR3 totals 15 residues. Germline CDR1 and CDR2: SGHNT and YYREEE (reference sequence). Trimming left V 3 bases short and J 6 bases short, with 18 bases between. The CDR3 loop reads CASSSRNRGGDGYTF. As DNA, the CDR3 is TGTGCCAGCAGCTCCCGGAATCGGGGGGGAGATGGCTACACCTTC.

This chain links TRBV6-6 with TRBJ2-2; 9 bases are a match to TRBD2. V was pared by 8 bases and J by 5 bases, with 9 bases of the junction left unmatched. The CDR3 extends over 15 amino acids. Per the germline V gene, CDR1 is MNHNY and CDR2 is SVGAGI (reference sequence). The DNA for the CDR3 is TGTGCCAGCGACCCCGGACTAGCGTATACCGGGGAGCTGTTTTTT. Translation: CASDPGLAYTGELFF.

This chain joins TRBV29-1 and TRBJ1-1, with D perhaps TRBD1 (6 bases). Per the germline V gene, CDR1 is SQVTM and CDR2 is ANQGSEA. V gave up 5 bases and J gave up 1 base, with 11 bases separating them. This CDR3 is built from 13 residues. The CDR3 reads CSVSKDRNTEAFF. The CDR3 nucleotides read TGCAGCGTTAGTAAGGACAGGAACACTGAAGCTTTCTTT.

The V gene is TRBV7-2, the J gene TRBJ2-7; weak D call: TRBD2 (6 bases). Germline CDR1 and CDR2: SGHTA and FQGNSA. The ends were cut back, 7 bases at V and 0 bases at J, with 16 bases in the middle. The CDR3 loop spans 15 amino acids. As DNA, the CDR3 is TGTGCCAGCAACGTCAATAGCGGAATCTCCTACGAGCAGTACTTC. Translated: CASNVNSGISYEQYF.